These 17 T cell receptor beta chains share one sample of origin, sequenced in a study of blood T cells in healthy people across ages. Next came a second PCR, run for about 6 to 12 cycles, which used a sample-barcoded 5' primer along with a J-beta primer mix. TCRdb analysed the 5' RACE reads with MiXCR anew, one entry per CDR3 protein. The sample contains over 1,300,000 distinct CDR3 sequences, roughly 59% of which appear only once. What was sequenced was blood. The receptors here all came from a man between 18 and 29 years old in good health.

This clonotype was found a few times. This rearrangement joins TRBV7-9 to TRBJ2-1, with 7 bases aligning to TRBD2. The CDR3 covers 13 residues. Germline-derived CDR1 and CDR2 are SEHNR and FQNEAQ (reference sequence). CDR3 residues: CATRTSSYNEQFF. The DNA of the CDR3 is TGTGCTACAAGGACTAGCTCCTACAATGAGCAGTTCTTC.

The rearrangement links TRBV4-1 to TRBJ2-5; 11 bases are a match to TRBD2. The DNA end is more similar to TRBJ2-7, so the J call may be wrong. Germline CDR1 and CDR2: MGHRA and YSYEKL. The length of the CDR3 is 16 residues. The CDR3: CASSPGTSGGPLEQYF. In DNA form, the CDR3 reads TGCGCCAGCAGCCCCGGGACTAGCGGAGGTCCCCTCGAGCAGTACTTC.

V gene TRBV29-1 combines with J gene TRBJ2-7, with 9 nucleotides matching TRBD1. The V and J ends lost 7 bases and 0 bases, in that order; junction bases with no gene match: 10. This CDR3 spans 15 amino acids. Germline lookup yields CDR1 SQVTM and CDR2 ANQGSEA. The chain's CDR3 is CSAVDGTGFSYEQYF. In DNA, the CDR3 is TGCAGCGCTGTCGACGGGACAGGGTTCTCCTACGAGCAGTACTTC.

CDR3 amino acids: CASSQVRSSGYEQYF. Here the CDR3 DNA reads TGCGCCAGCAGCCAAGTTAGGTCTAGCGGTTACGAGCAGTACTTC. The V gene is TRBV4-1, the J gene TRBJ2-7; 7 nucleotides align to TRBD2. The CDR3 has 15 residues. Germline CDR1 reads MGHRA; CDR2 reads YSYEKL. With V trimmed by 1 base and J by 4 bases, 7 bases remained unmatched.

Only a few counts were recorded for this clonotype. V gene TRBV20-1 combines with J gene TRBJ2-1, with 11 bases matching TRBD2. CDR1 is DFQATT, CDR2 SNEGSKA, per germline (reference sequence). The CDR3 sequence is 13 residues long. V lost 5 bases and J lost 6; bases outside the gene matches: 3. CDR3 bases: TGCAGTGCTGATAGCGGGAGGGGCAATGAGCAGTTCTTC. Residues: CSADSGRGNEQFF.

This rearrangement joins TRBV11-1 to TRBJ2-1; 7 nucleotides line up with TRBD1. Germline V gene data show CDR1 as SGHAT and CDR2 as FQDESV (reference sequence). The CDR3 runs 17 residues. V trimming: 2 bases; J trimming: 5 bases; junction bases outside the gene matches: 12. The DNA for the CDR3 is TGTGCCAGCAGCTTATTCAGGGTATGGGGACAGAACAATGAGCAGTTCTTC. It yields the protein CASSLFRVWGQNNEQFF.

This clonotype has a handful of counts. The chain joins TRBV10-3 to TRBJ2-1, with D maybe TRBD2 (6 bases). This CDR3 is built from 17 residues. V shed 0 bases and J shed 7 bases, with 19 bases lying between them. Per the germline V gene, CDR1 is ENHRY and CDR2 is SYGVKD. The CDR3 DNA reads TGTGCCATCAGTGAGTCGAGCGGCGGGGACCTCGGGAATGAGCAGTTCTTC. As protein: CAISESSGGDLGNEQFF.

This sequence joins TRBV12-3 or TRBV12-4 and TRBJ2-1; no clear D gene. V was clipped by 6 bases and J by 6 bases, with 21 bases between them. CDR3 length: 16 amino acids. In nucleotides, the CDR3 is TGTGCCAGCAGCCCGCCGGGTTCGTCGCGCCCCAATGAGCAGTTCTTC. It yields the protein CASSPPGSSRPNEQFF.

In this sample, this clonotype turned up many times. This chain links TRBV12-3 or TRBV12-4 with TRBJ2-1, with D possibly being TRBD2 (5 bases). The CDR3 is 13 amino acids. V dropped 3 bases and J dropped 4 bases, with 7 bases sitting between them. This CDR3 reads CASSFGGYNEQFF. Written as DNA, the CDR3 is TGTGCCAGCAGTTTTGGAGGTTACAATGAGCAGTTCTTC.

V gene TRBV4-2 combines with J gene TRBJ2-7; a possible D gene is TRBD2 (6 bases). The CDR3 spans 16 residues. Trimming cost V 0 bases and J 3 bases, with 15 bases left between them. The V gene's germline CDR1 is LGHNA and CDR2 YNFKEQ. The CDR3 protein is CASSQDSQRALYEQYF. The CDR3 nucleotides read TGTGCCAGCAGCCAAGATAGCCAGCGGGCACTCTACGAGCAGTACTTC.

V gene TRBV20-1 combines with J gene TRBJ2-1; 14 bases map to TRBD2. Germline trimming cut 5 bases from V and 11 bases from J; bases unmatched to any gene: 8. The CDR3 runs 14 residues. Per germline, CDR1 DFQATT and CDR2 SNEGSKA (reference sequence). CDR3 in amino acids: CSAGLAGGENKQFF. The DNA of the CDR3 is TGCAGTGCTGGACTAGCGGGGGGTGAGAATAAGCAGTTCTTC.

The CDR3 nucleotides are TGTGCCAGCAGCTTAGGACGGGCGGACAGGGGGCTTCGTTCAAGAGGCTACACCTTC. Encoded protein: CASSLGRADRGLRSRGYTF. The rearrangement uses TRBV7-2 and TRBJ1-2, with 11 bases that match TRBD1. V trimming: 1 base; J trimming: 8 bases; junction bases outside the gene matches: 18. This CDR3 has 19 amino acids. Germline assignment: CDR1 SGHTA and CDR2 FQGNSA.

The CDR3 protein is CASSQFYNEQFF. The CDR3, as DNA: TGTGCCAGCAGCCAATTCTACAATGAGCAGTTCTTC. The J gene is TRBJ2-1, the V gene TRBV7-2; D ambiguous. The V gene's germline CDR1 is SGHTA and CDR2 FQGNSA. V was pared by 5 bases and J by 3 bases, with 5 bases between. The CDR3 is 12 residues long.

The rearrangement uses TRBV9 and TRBJ2-2, with no clear D. V lost 0 bases, J lost 7 bases, and 7 bases lay in between. CDR3 length: 13 residues. CDR1 is SGDLS and CDR2 is YYNGEE in the germline V gene. The CDR3 nucleotides read TGTGCCAGCAGCGTAGTAGAGGACGGGGAGCTGTTTTTT. Translating gives CASSVVEDGELFF.

The chain uses TRBV20-1 and TRBJ2-6; D uncertain. V was pared by 5 bases and J by 0 bases, with 17 bases between. Germline CDR1 is DFQATT and CDR2 is SNEGSKA (reference sequence). The CDR3 contains 17 residues. The CDR3 nucleotides read TGCAGTGCTGTCGACACAAAAGGTTACTCTGGGGCCAACGTCCTGACTTTC. Translating it yields CSAVDTKGYSGANVLTF.

This clonotype was seen only a few times. The chain uses TRBV4-3 and TRBJ2-3, with 7 bases lining up with TRBD2. The CDR3 extends over 16 amino acids. Unmatched junction bases numbered 6, after V lost 0 bases and J lost 3 bases. The germline gives CDR1 LGHNA, CDR2 YSLEER. The chain's CDR3 is CASSQDGKGGTDTQYF. Written as DNA, the CDR3 is TGCGCCAGCAGCCAAGATGGGAAGGGAGGGACAGATACGCAGTATTTT.

J is TRBJ1-3 and V is TRBV7-2, with a possible D match to TRBD1 (5 bases). CDR1 is SGHTA, CDR2 FQGNSA, per germline. This CDR3 contains 14 residues. Trimming took off 6 bases at V and 1 base at J, with 10 bases between the two ends. This CDR3 reads CASRQDTSGNTIYF. CDR3 sequence (DNA): TGTGCCAGCAGACAGGATACTTCTGGAAACACCATATATTTT.